This T cell receptor (beta chain) originates from a study of CD8+CD57+ T cells in acquired aplastic anemia. The overall study: The sorted CD4+ and CD8+ cells yielded an average approximately 3.2 ug of DNA.

Using genomic DNA as the template, TCR beta VDJ and CDR3 profiling was carried out. TCRdb redid the calling of the reads with MiXCR, one entry per CDR3 protein. The profile covers more than 100,000 distinct CDR3 sequences, with roughly 40% appearing a single time and roughly 8.4% taken by the ten largest. As to this clonotype: What it binds is not known.

Trimming took 7 bases from V and 1 from J, leaving 10 bases between them. Germline CDR1 reads KGHDR; CDR2 reads SFDVKD. The CDR3 extends over 13 amino acids. General observations from the study: Patients and controls shared twenty-nine CD8+ CDR3 sequences. Between patients and controls, CD8+ Simpson's diversity did not vary significantly.

The J gene is TRBJ2-7, the V gene TRBV24-1; no reliable D call. This TCR derives from a human donor in good health, serving as a control. Sequenced sample: sorted CD4+, CD8+, or CD8+CD57+ T cells (not recorded which) from PBMCs. The CDR3: CATRPDPSYEQYF. CDR3 coding DNA: TGTGCCACCAGGCCGGACCCATCCTACGAGCAGTACTTC.